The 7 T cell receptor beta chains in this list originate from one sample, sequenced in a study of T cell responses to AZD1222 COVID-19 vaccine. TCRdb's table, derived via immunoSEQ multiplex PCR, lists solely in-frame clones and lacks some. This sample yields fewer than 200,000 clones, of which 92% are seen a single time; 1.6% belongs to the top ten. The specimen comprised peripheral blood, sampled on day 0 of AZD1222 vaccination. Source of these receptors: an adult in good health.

CDR3 nucleotide sequence: TGTGCCAGCAGTTCCTCAGGGGAATGGAGCGAGCAGTACTTC. Protein sequence: CASSSSGEWSEQYF. V gene TRBV7-2 combines with J gene TRBJ2-7; maybe TRBD1 (6 bases). V was shortened by 6 bases and J by 6 bases, with 18 bases between the two germline ends. This CDR3 has 14 residues. Germline values: CDR1 SGHTA, CDR2 FQGNSA.

The CDR3 loop is CASSVGGRGYGYTF. CDR3 sequence (DNA): TGCGCCAGCAGTGTAGGGGGACGAGGCTATGGCTACACCTTC. V and J are TRBV10-2 and TRBJ1-2; possibly TRBD1 for D (6 bases). Germline assignment: CDR1 WSHSY and CDR2 SAAADI. The CDR3 covers 14 residues. V dropped 4 bases and J dropped 4 bases, with 13 bases sitting between them.

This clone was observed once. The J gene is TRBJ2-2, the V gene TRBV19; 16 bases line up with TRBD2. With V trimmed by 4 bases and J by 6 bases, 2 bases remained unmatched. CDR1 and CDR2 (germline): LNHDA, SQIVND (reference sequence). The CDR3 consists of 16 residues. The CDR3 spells CASSTGLAGGSGELFF. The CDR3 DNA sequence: TGTGCCAGTAGTACGGGACTAGCGGGAGGGTCCGGGGAGCTGTTTTTT.

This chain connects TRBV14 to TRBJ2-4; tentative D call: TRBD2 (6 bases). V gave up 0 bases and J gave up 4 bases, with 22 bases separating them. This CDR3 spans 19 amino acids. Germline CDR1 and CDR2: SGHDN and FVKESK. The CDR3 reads CASSQDRPAGGGAKNIQYF. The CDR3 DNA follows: TGTGCCAGCAGCCAAGATCGCCCAGCGGGCGGAGGGGCAAAAAACATTCAGTACTTC.

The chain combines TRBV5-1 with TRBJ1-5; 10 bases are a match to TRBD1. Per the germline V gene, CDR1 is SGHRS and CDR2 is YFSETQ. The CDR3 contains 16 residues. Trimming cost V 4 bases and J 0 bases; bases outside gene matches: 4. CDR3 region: CASSRGTGDSNQPQHF. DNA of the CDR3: TGCGCCAGCAGCCGCGGGACAGGGGATAGCAATCAGCCCCAGCATTTT.

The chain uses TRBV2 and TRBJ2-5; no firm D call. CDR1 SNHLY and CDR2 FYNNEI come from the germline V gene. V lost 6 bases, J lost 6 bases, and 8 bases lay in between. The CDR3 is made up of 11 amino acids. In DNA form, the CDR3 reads TGTGCCAGCAGGCAACAGAAGACCCAGTACTTC. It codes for CASRQQKTQYF.

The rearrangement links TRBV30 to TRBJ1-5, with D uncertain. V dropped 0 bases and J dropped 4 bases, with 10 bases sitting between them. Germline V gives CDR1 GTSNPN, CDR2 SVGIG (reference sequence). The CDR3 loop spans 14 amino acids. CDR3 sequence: CAWSVLRGNQPQHF. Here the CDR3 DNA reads TGTGCCTGGAGTGTACTGAGAGGGAATCAGCCCCAGCATTTT. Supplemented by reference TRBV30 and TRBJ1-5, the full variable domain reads SQTIHQWPATLVQPVGSPLSLECTVEGTSNPNLYWYRQAAGRGLQLLFYSVGIGQISSEVPQNLSASRPQDRQFILSSKKLLLSDSGFYLCAWSVLRGNQPQHFGDGTRLSIL.